This T cell receptor (beta chain) was identified in a study of cytomegalovirus exposure and HLA in healthy donors. Study outcomes and limitations: In the roughly 120 validation repertoires, a later analysis found that first-cohort TCR clusters tended to co-occur. Most TCR sequences were rare, but some public TCRs occurred in many donors.

With respect to this clone: Antigen specificity is unknown.

Sequenced by immunoSEQ multiplex PCR; TCRdb stores in-frame clones only, minus some. The table records 150,000 or so clones, around nine tenths of them present only once. The origin of this receptor is a man younger than 30 in good health and CMV-seropositive. The sample was PBMCs.

The CDR3, as DNA: TGCAGCGTAAATACAGGGTTTTCACAGTTCTTC. Protein: CSVNTGFSQFF. This rearrangement joins TRBV29-1 to TRBJ2-1; D is possibly TRBD1 (6 bases). The CDR3 is 11 residues long. Germline V CDR1 and CDR2: SQVTM, ANQGSEA. Trimming left V 6 bases short and J 13 bases short, with 16 bases between.